What follows is one T cell receptor (beta chain) and its context. The germline V gene has CDR1 SEHNR and CDR2 FQNEAQ (reference sequence). CDR3 length equals 16 residues. The ends lost 0 bases at V and 4 bases at J; junction bases unmatched: 4. This record belongs to a study of blood T cell repertoires in COVID-19. Looking at the study overall: In each case, the material was cDNA or gDNA derived from T cells, B-cell-depleted T cells, or PBMCs.

Libraries were prepared by immunoSEQ multiplex PCR; TCRdb keeps only in-frame clonotypes and omits some of them. This table has 150,000 to 160,000 clones, about four fifths appearing once. The chain employs TRBV7-9 and TRBJ2-5; 11 nucleotides align to TRBD1. The receptor's source is a man between 60 and 75 years old with acute or convalescent COVID-19. The sample was peripheral blood. Here the CDR3 reads CASSLAGQGAGETQYF. The CDR3 coding sequence is TGTGCCAGCAGCTTAGCCGGACAGGGGGCCGGAGAGACCCAGTACTTC.